This TCR beta chain comes out of a study of response to subunit inactivated influenza vaccine. CDR3 length: 15 amino acids. From germline, CDR1 is SEHNR and CDR2 FQNEAQ (reference sequence). Trimming shortened V by 5 bases and J by 9 bases, and 22 bases separated the two germline ends. MiXCR was run by TCRdb on the RT-PCR reads, yielding one entry per CDR3 protein. The top ten hold 25% to 30% of the sample, which has 180,000 or so distinct CDR3 sequences, roughly 12% seen once. The data were also submitted as part of a second study, on T cells expressing NK-cell markers. That work contributes: Scientists made TCR beta cDNA using 5'RACE template switching with UMIs. Seven donors tested HCMV-seropositive and one tested seronegative among the eight sequenced. Several experiments employed an anti-gamma-delta TCR antibody to confine sorting to alpha-beta TCR T cells. Roughly six donors showed dominant NKG2C+ clonotypes comprising about 1.0-7.5% of their CD8+ T cells. These clonotypes, the leaders elsewhere, also led the CD3+CD56-NKG2C+ fraction in four donors.

Material: CD8+ T cells sorted from PBMCs, obtained approximately 13 days after vaccination. The receptor's source is a man in his fifties who received an inactivated influenza vaccine. The chain has TRBV7-9 and TRBJ2-5; D is perhaps TRBD2 (6 bases). The CDR3 sequence is CASSPIRGGAASQYF. CDR3 bases: TGTGCCAGCAGCCCTATCCGAGGAGGGGCCGCCTCCCAGTACTTC.